Each of the 14 T cell receptor beta chains below was sequenced from the same sample in a study of vaccination and CD4 T cells after COVID-19. A single record per CDR3 protein comes from TCRdb applying MiXCR to the PCR reads. The table records about 15,000 distinct CDR3 sequences, 69% of them present only once. The sample here was CD4+ T cells from blood, taken after SARS-CoV-2 vaccination. The receptor source for this set is a human donor who had recovered from COVID-19.

The chain links TRBV5-4 to TRBJ1-6; D remains ambiguous. Trimming removed 4 bases from V and 10 bases from J, with 18 bases in between. From germline, CDR1 is SGHNT and CDR2 YYREEE (reference sequence). There are 15 residues in the CDR3. The CDR3 DNA follows: TGTGCCAGCAGCCTACGTATAGGTTTAGGATCACCCCTCCACTTT. This translates into CASSLRIGLGSPLHF.

This clonotype was seen a single time. The rearrangement joins TRBV6-2 or TRBV6-3 to TRBJ1-5; weak D call: TRBD1 (6 bases). Trimming took 6 bases from V and 4 from J, leaving 16 bases between them. Germline V gene sequence: CDR1 MNHEY, CDR2 SVGEGT. This CDR3 contains 15 residues. The CDR3, as DNA: TGTGCCAGCAGGTCCTCGGGGGGCTTTAATCAGCCCCAGCATTTT. Protein product: CASRSSGGFNQPQHF.

The genes are TRBV20-1 and TRBJ1-2; TRBD1 matches 8 bases. The CDR3 consists of 17 residues. Germline trimming cut 2 bases from V and 8 bases from J; bases unmatched to any gene: 19. Per the germline V gene, CDR1 is DFQATT and CDR2 is SNEGSKA (reference sequence). CDR3 sequence reads: CSARLGQGPRNFYGYTF. The CDR3 region has the DNA TGCAGTGCTAGACTTGGACAGGGTCCTCGTAATTTTTACGGCTACACCTTC.

This chain joins TRBV24-1 and TRBJ1-5; D remains unclear. V shed 4 bases and J shed 5 bases, with 11 bases lying between them. Per the germline V gene, CDR1 is KGHDR and CDR2 is SFDVKD. The CDR3 is made up of 14 amino acids. CDR3 bases: TGTGCCACCAGTGAGAGGCGGTTCGATCAGCCCCAGCATTTT. Amino acids: CATSERRFDQPQHF.

J is TRBJ2-1 and V is TRBV10-3, with D possibly being TRBD1 (5 bases). The CDR3 has 14 amino acids. Trimming cost V 10 bases and J 0 bases, with 13 bases left between them. Germline assignment: CDR1 ENHRY and CDR2 SYGVKD. CDR3 loop: CATAGYSSYNEQFF. The CDR3 DNA reads as TGTGCCACCGCAGGGTACAGCTCCTACAATGAGCAGTTCTTC.

This clonotype has only a few counts. This chain joins TRBV6-2 or TRBV6-3 and TRBJ1-5, with 9 bases fitting TRBD1. Germline CDR1 MNHEY, CDR2 SVGEGT. V was clipped by 2 bases and J by 1 base; unmatched bases: 3. There are 16 residues in the CDR3. The CDR3 DNA reads as TGTGCCAGCAGTTACCCCGGACAGGGGAGCAATCAGCCCCAGCATTTT. Amino acid sequence: CASSYPGQGSNQPQHF.

A few counts support this clonotype. The V call is TRBV7-9, the J call TRBJ1-2; the D gene is possibly TRBD1 (5 bases). The CDR3 has 12 residues. Trimming took 3 bases from V and 10 from J, leaving 12 bases between them. Germline V gene data show CDR1 as SEHNR and CDR2 as FQNEAQ (reference sequence). CDR3 DNA: TGTGCCAGCAGCTTGGACACCGGTTCCTACACCTTC. Amino acid sequence: CASSLDTGSYTF. The whole variable domain, remainder taken from reference TRBV7-9 and TRBJ1-2, is DTGVSQNPRHKITKRGQNVTFRCDPISEHNRLYWYRQTLGQGPEFLTYFQNEAQLEKSRLLSDRFSAERPKGSFSTLEIQRTEQGDSAMYLCASSLDTGSYTFGSGTRLTVV.

This rearrangement joins TRBV7-9 to TRBJ1-2; no reliable D call. This CDR3 contains 13 residues. Trimming took 1 base from V and 8 from J, leaving 11 bases between them. Germline CDR1 is SEHNR and CDR2 is FQNEAQ (reference sequence). The CDR3 nucleotides are TGTGCCAGCAGCTTAGACCAGCTACCGGGCTACACCTTC. This gives the protein CASSLDQLPGYTF. The full variable domain, rest sourced from reference TRBV7-9 and TRBJ1-2, is DTGVSQNPRHKITKRGQNVTFRCDPISEHNRLYWYRQTLGQGPEFLTYFQNEAQLEKSRLLSDRFSAERPKGSFSTLEIQRTEQGDSAMYLCASSLDQLPGYTFGSGTRLTVV.

This rearrangement joins TRBV2 to TRBJ2-2, with a weak D call TRBD2 (5 bases). Germline CDR1 is SNHLY and CDR2 is FYNNEI. V was cut by 6 bases and J by 6 bases, with 8 bases left in between. CDR3 length: 12 residues. CDR3 residues: CASSLDSGELFF. As DNA, the CDR3 is TGTGCCAGCAGCCTGGACTCCGGGGAGCTGTTTTTT.

DNA of the CDR3: TGTGCCAGCAGTGAAGGGGAAAGTTCACCCCTCCACTTT. Translation gives CASSEGESSPLHF. This chain uses TRBV6-4 with TRBJ1-6; maybe TRBD1 (5 bases). V dropped 3 bases and J dropped 9 bases, with 9 bases sitting between them. Germline assignment: CDR1 MRHNA and CDR2 SNTAGT. CDR3 length: 13 amino acids.

This chain connects TRBV20-1 to TRBJ2-7, with D possibly matching TRBD2 (5 bases). The CDR3 totals 10 residues. The V gene lost 6 bases and the J gene lost 3 bases, with 6 bases spanning the gap. From germline, CDR1 is DFQATT and CDR2 SNEGSKA (reference sequence). The DNA for the CDR3 is TGCAGTGCCGGACTCTACGAGCAGTACTTC. This encodes CSAGLYEQYF.

The chain employs TRBV2 and TRBJ1-4; 10 bases line up with TRBD1. V shed 7 bases and J 5 bases; nucleotides not matched to a gene: 7. The CDR3 spans 15 residues. The germline V gene has CDR1 SNHLY and CDR2 FYNNEI. CDR3 sequence (DNA): TGTGCCAGCAAGATGGACAGGGGGTTGAATGAAAAACTGTTTTTT. Translated, it gives CASKMDRGLNEKLFF. The complete variable domain, with remaining parts taken from reference TRBV2 and TRBJ1-4, reads EPEVTQTPSHQVTQMGQEVILRCVPISNHLYFYWYRQILGQKVEFLVSFYNNEISEKSEIFDDQFSVERPDGSNFTLKIRSTKLEDSAMYFCASKMDRGLNEKLFFGSGTQLSVL.

In the case of this clonotype: This could be a read error, since a much larger clone is one nucleotide away. This chain connects TRBV9 to TRBJ1-5; D is possibly TRBD1 (5 bases). The CDR3 has 13 amino acids. V was pared by 3 bases and J by 11 bases, with 15 bases between. The germline V gene has CDR1 SGDLS and CDR2 YYNGEE. CDR3 DNA: TGTGCCAGCAGCGCAAGAGAGAGGGGAGCCCAGCATTTT. It is translated as CASSARERGAQHF.

The genes are TRBV2 and TRBJ2-1; a possible D gene is TRBD1 (5 bases). Germline assignment: CDR1 SNHLY and CDR2 FYNNEI. The CDR3 runs to 12 residues. Between the trimmed V and J ends, which lost 7 bases and 2 bases, there was a span of 6 bases. This chain's CDR3 is CASTRAYNEQFF. CDR3 DNA: TGTGCCAGCACCAGGGCCTACAATGAGCAGTTCTTC.